This TCR beta chain was recovered during a study of blood T cell repertoires in COVID-19. Study details: Material from acute and convalescent COVID-19 was sourced from the United States, Italy and Spain.

Original handling: Researchers report that nucleated cell counts were estimated from reference gene primer amplification. The method was immunoSEQ multiplex PCR; TCRdb's version includes in-frame clones alone and lacks a portion of them. V and J calls and clone size are as listed in that table; D and trimming were resolved from the DNA. The repertoire holds 64,000 or so clones, with around four fifths as singletons. Germline V gene lookup returns CDR1 SQVTM and CDR2 ANQGSEA. The CDR3 is made up of 17 amino acids. Trimming left V 3 bases short and J 1 base short, with 19 bases between. The chain combines TRBV29-1 with TRBJ2-4; D is ambiguous. The sequence was collected from a man older than 75 with acute or convalescent COVID-19. Sequencing was performed on peripheral blood. The DNA for the CDR3 is TGCAGCGTTGAGGGTCTTCCAGGCCTTTTTGCCAAAAACATTCAGTACTTC. Translation gives CSVEGLPGLFAKNIQYF.